These 19 T cell receptor beta chains share one sample of origin, sequenced in a study of T cell changes during pregnancy in multiple sclerosis. The assay was immunoSEQ multiplex PCR, and TCRdb's table has in-frame clones only and misses some. The repertoire includes about 57,000 clones, 70% to 90% of them detected once, and under 0.45% sits in the top ten. The input for sequencing was CD4+ T cells from peripheral blood mononuclear cells, taken in the third trimester of pregnancy. The receptors shown here come from a female donor with multiple sclerosis, enrolled in a pregnancy study.

The CDR3 bases are TGTGCCAGCAGCTTAAGCGCGGGGGCACGAGATACGCAGTATTTT. This sequence encodes CASSLSAGARDTQYF. The chain carries TRBV7-3 and TRBJ2-3, with D perhaps matching TRBD2 (7 bases). The length of the CDR3 is 15 residues. The germline CDR1 and CDR2 sequences are SGHTA and FQGTGA. Trimming took 1 base from V and 5 from J, leaving 13 bases between them.

V gene TRBV6-5 combines with J gene TRBJ2-1; D unclear. Germline lookup yields CDR1 MNHEY and CDR2 SVGAGI. V gave up 4 bases and J gave up 9 bases, with 10 bases separating them. The CDR3 is made up of 12 amino acids. CDR3 protein: CASSSEFREQFF. The CDR3 nucleotides are TGTGCCAGCAGTTCGGAGTTTCGTGAGCAGTTCTTC.

CDR3 sequence (DNA): TGTGCCAGCTCACCATCGGAGAGGGGGCGTGGCTACACCTTC. Protein product: CASSPSERGRGYTF. The gene calls are TRBV18 and TRBJ1-2, with 7 bases fitting TRBD1. This CDR3 is 14 amino acids long. CDR1 is KGHSH and CDR2 is LQKENI in the germline V gene. V was pared by 2 bases and J by 7 bases, with 7 bases of the junction left unmatched.

V gene TRBV27 combines with J gene TRBJ1-1; D remains unclear. The length of the CDR3 is 18 residues. V lost 1 base to trimming and J lost 4 bases, with 22 bases between them. The germline V gene encodes CDR1 MNHEY and CDR2 SMNVEV (reference sequence). The CDR3 DNA reads as TGTGCCAGCAGTTTATTAGGCCAGGCAACCGACGAGAGCACTGAAGCTTTCTTT. Its protein product is CASSLLGQATDESTEAFF.

The CDR3 bases are TGCGCCAGCAGCCGGCAGGGGGTTGGCTACACCTTC. This gives the protein CASSRQGVGYTF. This chain links TRBV4-3 with TRBJ1-2; 7 nucleotides line up with TRBD1. This CDR3 spans 12 amino acids. V was clipped by 4 bases and J by 7 bases; unmatched bases: 3. The germline CDR1 and CDR2 sequences are LGHNA and YSLEER.

The chain is built from TRBV30 and TRBJ1-5, with TRBD1 matching over 7 bases. Losses at the gene ends were 0 bases for V and 3 bases for J; bases not matched to a gene: 5. Looked up from germline, CDR1 is GTSNPN and CDR2 is SVGIG (reference sequence). The CDR3 consists of 15 residues. This CDR3 is CAWSVNRGSNQPQHF. For the CDR3, the DNA is TGTGCCTGGAGTGTAAACAGGGGATCCAATCAGCCCCAGCATTTT.

The chain uses TRBV2 and TRBJ2-1; no reliable D call. The germline V gene has CDR1 SNHLY and CDR2 FYNNEI. This CDR3 has 13 amino acids. Trimming took off 6 bases at V and 5 bases at J, with 11 bases between the two ends. The CDR3 sequence: CASRLVPDNEQFF. CDR3 nucleotide sequence: TGTGCCAGCAGGCTAGTTCCCGACAATGAGCAGTTCTTC.

The CDR3 DNA reads TGTGCCAGTAGTATAGGAGGGTATACGCAGTATTTT. It translates to CASSIGGYTQYF. The chain is built from TRBV19 and TRBJ2-3; D perhaps matches TRBD2 (5 bases). Germline V gene sequence: CDR1 LNHDA, CDR2 SQIVND (reference sequence). This CDR3 spans 12 amino acids. V gave up 1 base and J gave up 7 bases, with 6 bases separating them.

This clone was found once. This chain connects TRBV11-2 to TRBJ1-2; 10 bases line up with TRBD1. Germline-derived CDR1 and CDR2 are SGHAT and FQNNGV. CDR3 size: 19 residues. With 5 bases clipped from V and 8 bases from J, the junction kept 23 bases outside the gene matches. CDR3: CASSARTFLTGGGQWGYTF. CDR3 in DNA: TGTGCCAGCAGCGCGCGCACCTTCCTGACAGGGGGCGGACAGTGGGGCTACACCTTC.

The chain is built from TRBV2 and TRBJ1-5, with D possibly being TRBD1 (6 bases). Germline V gives CDR1 SNHLY, CDR2 FYNNEI. Trimming removed 6 bases from V and 6 bases from J, with 12 bases in between. There are 13 residues in the CDR3. The CDR3 loop reads CASRNRAGQPQHF. The CDR3 nucleotides read TGTGCCAGCAGAAACAGGGCCGGTCAGCCCCAGCATTTT.

The chain recombines TRBV2 with TRBJ1-2, with 7 bases that match TRBD1. V shed 6 bases, J shed 2 bases, and the junction held 3 bases outside the gene matches. Germline CDR1 reads SNHLY; CDR2 reads FYNNEI. The CDR3 loop spans 13 amino acids. CDR3 in amino acids: CASRPGQNYGYTF. Here the CDR3 DNA reads TGTGCCAGCAGGCCGGGACAGAACTATGGCTACACCTTC.

This clone was detected a few times. V and J are TRBV14 and TRBJ1-2; 7 bases are a match to TRBD1. Germline V gene lookup returns CDR1 SGHDN and CDR2 FVKESK. V was clipped by 4 bases and J by 4 bases; unmatched bases: 3. The CDR3 totals 13 residues. CDR3 region: CASSPDRSYGYTF. CDR3 sequence (DNA): TGTGCCAGCAGCCCGGACAGGAGCTATGGCTACACCTTC.

The genes are TRBV5-1 and TRBJ2-3, with 8 nucleotides matching TRBD2. Germline V CDR1 and CDR2: SGHRS, YFSETQ. The CDR3 is made up of 16 amino acids. V was clipped by 4 bases and J by 0 bases; unmatched bases: 7. The CDR3 is CASSPGVAGSTDTQYF. The CDR3 coding sequence is TGCGCCAGCAGCCCTGGCGTAGCGGGGAGCACAGATACGCAGTATTTT. The entire variable domain, with the rest obtained from reference TRBV5-1 and TRBJ2-3, is as follows: KAGVTQTPRYLIKTRGQQVTLSCSPISGHRSVSWYQQTPGQGLQFLFEYFSETQRNKGNFPGRFSGRQFSNSRSEMNVSTLELGDSALYLCASSPGVAGSTDTQYFGPGTRLTVL.

The CDR3 loop is CASRSGGGRADTGELFF. The CDR3 DNA is TGTGCCAGTAGGTCGGGGGGCGGGAGGGCCGACACCGGGGAGCTGTTTTTT. The gene calls are TRBV19 and TRBJ2-2; 9 bases agree with TRBD2. The CDR3 spans 17 residues. J lost 3 bases, V lost 6 bases, and 11 bases had no gene match. CDR1 LNHDA and CDR2 SQIVND come from the germline V gene (reference sequence).

The genes are TRBV18 and TRBJ2-1; TRBD1 agrees at 10 bases. This CDR3 is 16 amino acids long. Germline CDR1 KGHSH, CDR2 LQKENI. V was pared by 0 bases and J by 7 bases, with 6 bases of the junction left unmatched. CDR3 protein: CASSPPGQGRRNEQFF. The CDR3 DNA reads TGTGCCAGCTCACCACCGGGACAGGGGAGAAGAAATGAGCAGTTCTTC. The full variable domain, rest sourced from reference TRBV18 and TRBJ2-1, is NAGVMQNPRHLVRRRGQEARLRCSPMKGHSHVYWYRQLPEEGLKFMVYLQKENIIDESGMPKERFSAEFPKEGPSILRIQQVVRGDSAAYFCASSPPGQGRRNEQFFGPGTRLTVL.

The chain combines TRBV4-3 with TRBJ1-1, with a weak D call TRBD1 (5 bases). V lost 4 bases to trimming and J lost 1 base, with 13 bases between them. This CDR3 comprises 15 residues. Germline CDR1 reads LGHNA; CDR2 reads YSLEER. The CDR3 loop is CASSRAGGGNTEAFF. The CDR3 nucleotides read TGCGCCAGCAGCCGGGCCGGGGGGGGGAACACTGAAGCTTTCTTT.

The rearrangement links TRBV18 to TRBJ1-1, with a tentative D call TRBD1 (6 bases). Trimming took 6 bases from V and 2 from J, leaving 22 bases between them. Looked up from germline, CDR1 is KGHSH and CDR2 is LQKENI. The CDR3 contains 17 residues. DNA for the CDR3: TGTGCCAGCTCCCCTACCCTCTCTTCGGGACAAAACACTGAAGCTTTCTTT. Amino acid sequence: CASSPTLSSGQNTEAFF.

The CDR3 is CASSTLGTGTGELFF. As DNA, the CDR3 is TGTGCCAGTAGTACCCTTGGGACAGGGACCGGGGAGCTGTTTTTT. The genes are TRBV19 and TRBJ2-2; 9 nucleotides agree with TRBD1. The V gene's germline CDR1 is LNHDA and CDR2 SQIVND (reference sequence). J lost 5 bases, V lost 4 bases, and 5 bases had no gene match. The CDR3 extends over 15 amino acids.

J is TRBJ2-7 and V is TRBV7-2; no clear D. The V end lost 1 base, the J end lost 2 bases, and 12 bases lay between the germline ends. The V gene's germline CDR1 is SGHTA and CDR2 FQGNSA. CDR3 length: 15 residues. In nucleotides, the CDR3 is TGTGCCAGCAGCTTAGGTCTGAGAGAGACCTACGAGCAGTACTTC. Amino acid sequence: CASSLGLRETYEQYF.